This entry lists 32 T cell receptor beta chains sequenced from one sample in a study of beta chain features in type 1 diabetes. As every portion of the isolated RNA was reverse transcribed, the sequencing read expressed TCRB transcripts. Produced via immunoSEQ multiplex PCR; TCRdb's table is partial and in-frame only. The profile shows hundreds of thousands of clones, approximately 30% of them singletons. The sample consisted of naive CD4+ T cells from blood. These receptors all stem from a man between 18 and 29 years old in good health.

The chain recombines TRBV7-2 with TRBJ2-1, with D possibly matching TRBD2 (5 bases). The CDR3 totals 15 residues. Germline CDR1 and CDR2: SGHTA and FQGNSA. V lost 1 base, J lost 2 bases, and 9 bases lay in between. In DNA, the CDR3 is TGTGCCAGCAGCTTAGGCGGGTCTCCCTACAATGAGCAGTTCTTC. It is translated as CASSLGGSPYNEQFF.

The rearrangement uses TRBV19 and TRBJ2-5; the D gene is possibly TRBD2 (6 bases). The germline V and J ends were trimmed by 0 bases and 5 bases, with 13 bases remaining between them. The CDR3 is made up of 15 amino acids. The germline V gene encodes CDR1 LNHDA and CDR2 SQIVND (reference sequence). DNA of the CDR3: TGTGCCAGTAGTATAGATCTGCGGGAACAGGAGACCCAGTACTTC. Translation: CASSIDLREQETQYF.

Worth noting for this clone: An end of the junction does not agree with germline; a read error may underlie this. The V gene is TRBV2, the J gene TRBJ2-4; D perhaps matches TRBD1 (6 bases). The CDR3 is 13 residues long. Looked up from germline, CDR1 is SNHLY and CDR2 is FYNNEI. CDR3: CASRGLAKNIQYF. Here the CDR3 DNA reads TGCGCCAGCAGGGGTTTAGCCAAAAACATTCAGTACTTC.

This rearrangement joins TRBV28 to TRBJ2-1; 9 bases align to TRBD2. The CDR3 covers 17 residues. J gave up 0 bases and V 2 bases, and 5 bases lay outside the gene matches. Looked up from germline, CDR1 is MDHEN and CDR2 is SYDVKM. The CDR3 reads CASSLAGGSSSYNEQFF. In DNA form, the CDR3 reads TGTGCCAGCAGTTTAGCGGGAGGGTCCAGCTCCTACAATGAGCAGTTCTTC. Full variable domain (missing parts from reference TRBV28 and TRBJ2-1): DVKVTQSSRYLVKRTGEKVFLECVQDMDHENMFWYRQDPGLGLRLIYFSYDVKMKEKGDIPEGYSVSREKKERFSLILESASTNQTSMYLCASSLAGGSSSYNEQFFGPGTRLTVL.

This clone came up a few times. The genes are TRBV4-3 and TRBJ2-5; D possibly corresponds to TRBD2 (6 bases). The length of the CDR3 is 15 residues. Germline V gene lookup returns CDR1 LGHNA and CDR2 YSLEER. V shed 1 base and J shed 4 bases, with 13 bases lying between them. CDR3 region: CASSQGVVSGETQYF. In nucleotides, the CDR3 is TGCGCCAGCAGCCAAGGGGTCGTTAGCGGAGAGACCCAGTACTTC.

This rearrangement joins TRBV5-1 to TRBJ2-1; TRBD1 matches 7 bases. The V and J ends lost 7 bases and 0 bases, in that order; junction bases with no gene match: 1. The CDR3 covers 13 residues. Per the germline V gene, CDR1 is SGHRS and CDR2 is YFSETQ. The CDR3: CASWDSSYNEQFF. The CDR3 bases are TGCGCCAGCTGGGACAGCTCCTACAATGAGCAGTTCTTC.

The chain uses TRBV28 and TRBJ1-4; D call uncertain. Trimming removed 2 bases from V and 8 bases from J, with 12 bases in between. CDR1 is MDHEN, CDR2 SYDVKM, per germline. The CDR3 is made up of 14 amino acids. The CDR3 region is CASSLAGVGEKLFF. The CDR3 coding sequence is TGTGCCAGCAGTTTAGCCGGGGTGGGAGAAAAACTGTTTTTT.

This clone was observed a few times. This sequence joins TRBV15 and TRBJ1-1; no reliable D call. The germline V gene encodes CDR1 LNHNV and CDR2 YYDKDF (reference sequence). The CDR3 runs 12 residues. Trimming cost V 6 bases and J 0 bases, with 5 bases left between them. The CDR3 loop reads CATRSVNTEAFF. The CDR3 DNA reads TGTGCCACCAGGTCAGTGAACACTGAAGCTTTCTTT.

This clone was counted between two and nine times. The chain links TRBV28 to TRBJ2-4, with D perhaps matching TRBD1 (6 bases). Germline lookup yields CDR1 MDHEN and CDR2 SYDVKM. This CDR3 spans 12 amino acids. V lost 6 bases to trimming and J lost 8 bases, with 11 bases between them. CDR3 region: CASRGQGDIQYF. In DNA, the CDR3 is TGTGCCAGCAGGGGACAAGGCGACATTCAGTACTTC.

A remark on this clone: Other DNA variants within this sample encode the same CDR3. The V gene is TRBV6-5, the J gene TRBJ2-7, with a tentative D call TRBD1 (6 bases). From germline, CDR1 is MNHEY and CDR2 SVGAGI. V lost 6 bases, J lost 0 bases, and 9 bases lay in between. There are 13 residues in the CDR3. In DNA form, the CDR3 reads TGTGCCAGCAGCCGGGACATCTCCTACGAGCAGTACTTC. It specifies CASSRDISYEQYF.

This clone has more than one count but fewer than ten. The chain links TRBV9 to TRBJ1-4; 9 nucleotides agree with TRBD1. The trim removed 1 base at V and 8 bases at J, leaving 6 bases unmatched. This CDR3 is 15 amino acids long. CDR1 and CDR2 from the germline V gene are SGDLS and YYNGEE. In DNA form, the CDR3 reads TGTGCCAGCAGCGTATCCGGGACAGGGTTCGAAAAACTGTTTTTT. This translates into CASSVSGTGFEKLFF.

The genes are TRBV10-3 and TRBJ2-2, with TRBD1 matching over 10 bases. Germline V gives CDR1 ENHRY, CDR2 SYGVKD. J gave up 4 bases and V 10 bases, and 6 bases lay outside the gene matches. CDR3 size: 14 residues. The CDR3 DNA reads as TGTGCCACCCGACAGGGGGCAAGCACCGGGGAGCTGTTTTTT. Its protein product is CATRQGASTGELFF.

This clone was counted between two and nine times. CDR3 nucleotides: TGTGCCAGCAGCCCCTATGGGGTGGCAACTAATGAAAAACTGTTTTTT. Protein product: CASSPYGVATNEKLFF. The V gene is TRBV7-8, the J gene TRBJ1-4, with no clear D. Germline CDR1 is SGHVS and CDR2 is FQNEAQ. The CDR3 contains 16 residues. V lost 5 bases and J lost 0, with 13 bases in between.

This clone was observed a few times. Distinct nucleotide sequences in the sample also encode this CDR3. V is TRBV7-8 and J is TRBJ1-5, with unresolved D. V gave up 0 bases and J gave up 0 bases, with 6 bases separating them. CDR3 size: 15 residues. CDR1 and CDR2 (germline): SGHVS, FQNEAQ. The CDR3 DNA is TGTGCCAGCAGCTTAGCGCGGGTTAGCAATCAGCCCCAGCATTTT. Translated: CASSLARVSNQPQHF.

The rearrangement links TRBV7-9 to TRBJ2-2; no clear D gene. Trimming stripped 7 bases from V and 5 bases from J, with 17 bases between. The CDR3 has 15 amino acids. Germline CDR1 SEHNR, CDR2 FQNEAQ (reference sequence). CDR3 DNA: TGTGCCAGCACCGTCCCGGAGTCCGGAACCGGGGAGCTGTTTTTT. Its protein is CASTVPESGTGELFF.

V and J are TRBV14 and TRBJ2-7, with D tentatively TRBD2 (6 bases). The CDR3 extends over 12 amino acids. The V gene's germline CDR1 is SGHDN and CDR2 FVKESK. Between the trimmed V and J ends, which lost 8 bases and 8 bases, there was a span of 16 bases. The CDR3 here is CASGAGPKKQYF. The CDR3 DNA is TGTGCCAGCGGCGCGGGACCTAAAAAGCAGTACTTC.

This clone was observed a single time. V and J are TRBV30 and TRBJ2-2; D is unresolved. The V gene lost 0 bases and the J gene lost 5 bases, with 4 bases spanning the gap. CDR1 and CDR2 from the germline V gene are GTSNPN and SVGIG (reference sequence). The CDR3 sequence is 12 residues long. CDR3 in amino acids: CAWSVRTGELFF. CDR3 DNA sequence: TGTGCCTGGAGTGTACGTACCGGGGAGCTGTTTTTT.

About this clone itself: Other DNA variants within this sample encode the same CDR3. The chain uses TRBV29-1 and TRBJ2-6; no firm D call. V lost 4 bases to trimming and J lost 0 bases, with 1 base between them. The CDR3 is 12 residues long. The germline gives CDR1 SQVTM, CDR2 ANQGSEA. The CDR3 nucleotides read TGCAGCGTTGCCTCTGGGGCCAACGTCCTGACTTTC. Translation gives CSVASGANVLTF.

This clone was detected a few times. This sequence joins TRBV4-2 and TRBJ2-1, with TRBD1 matching 9 bases. The germline CDR1 and CDR2 sequences are LGHNA and YNFKEQ. The CDR3 totals 15 residues. After removal of 5 bases from V and 6 bases from J, the junction contained 8 bases not matched to a gene. The CDR3 region has the DNA TGTGCCAGCAGCTGGCGGGACAGGGAGGGCAATGAGCAGTTCTTC. Translated: CASSWRDREGNEQFF.

V is TRBV30 and J is TRBJ1-5; D remains ambiguous. Per the germline V gene, CDR1 is GTSNPN and CDR2 is SVGIG (reference sequence). The length of the CDR3 is 13 residues. Trimming took off 3 bases at V and 3 bases at J, with 9 bases between the two ends. The CDR3 loop reads CAWSAGLNQPQHF. The CDR3 DNA reads TGTGCCTGGAGCGCCGGGCTCAATCAGCCCCAGCATTTT.

This clone was counted between two and nine times. The CDR3 here is CASSYSGGRETQYF. The CDR3 nucleotides are TGTGCCAGCAGTTACTCTGGGGGACGGGAGACCCAGTACTTC. The chain uses TRBV6-6 and TRBJ2-5; D may be TRBD1 or TRBD2 (5 bases each). V lost 0 bases and J 5 bases, leaving 10 bases between the germline ends. CDR1 and CDR2 (germline): MNHNY, SVGAGI (reference sequence). The CDR3 totals 14 residues.

The chain couples TRBV6-1 to TRBJ2-4, with TRBD2 identical over 10 bases. Germline CDR1 MNHNS, CDR2 SASEGT. The CDR3 loop spans 14 amino acids. Losses at the gene ends were 5 bases for V and 9 bases for J; bases not matched to a gene: 7. This CDR3 reads CASSLAGVASIQYF. The CDR3 region has the DNA TGTGCCAGCAGTCTAGCGGGAGTAGCGAGCATTCAGTACTTC.

The chain employs TRBV6-6 and TRBJ1-5; no clear D gene. In germline, CDR1 is MNHNY, CDR2 SVGAGI (reference sequence). Trimming stripped 5 bases from V and 7 bases from J, with 21 bases between. The CDR3 contains 16 residues. CDR3 sequence: CASSPGGRMGYQPQHF. The CDR3 region has the DNA TGTGCCAGCAGTCCGGGAGGGAGGATGGGATACCAGCCCCAGCATTTT.

Of note for this clone: Germline and junction disagree at one end, which may indicate a read error. V is TRBV7-7 and J is TRBJ2-3, with D perhaps TRBD2 (6 bases). Germline CDR1 SSHAT, CDR2 FNYEAQ (reference sequence). The CDR3 has 17 residues. The CDR3 spells CASSLGRLEGNTDTQYF. Here the CDR3 DNA reads TGTGCTAGCAGCTTGGGTAGACTAGAAGGTAACACAGATACGCAGTATTTT.

CDR3 residues: CASRVYGVNEQFF. The CDR3 DNA sequence: TGTGCCAGCAGGGTCTACGGCGTGAATGAGCAGTTCTTC. V is TRBV6-1 and J is TRBJ2-1; D unclear. The V gene's germline CDR1 is MNHNS and CDR2 SASEGT. The V end lost 6 bases, the J end lost 7 bases, and 13 bases lay between the germline ends. The CDR3 totals 13 residues.

The V call is TRBV7-9, the J call TRBJ2-1, with a tentative D call TRBD2 (5 bases). There are 15 residues in the CDR3. In germline, CDR1 is SEHNR, CDR2 FQNEAQ (reference sequence). With 5 bases removed from V and 4 bases from J, the gap between germline ends came to 15 bases. The CDR3 here is CASSPQSGSYNEQFF. As DNA, the CDR3 is TGTGCCAGCAGCCCCCAGAGCGGATCTTACAATGAGCAGTTCTTC.

This clone appeared a few times. V usage is TRBV5-6 and J usage is TRBJ1-2; D unresolved. V lost 0 bases to trimming and J lost 1 base, with 7 bases between them. The CDR3 is made up of 14 amino acids. Germline loops: CDR1 SGHDT, CDR2 YYEEEE. CDR3 nucleotides: TGTGCCAGCAGCTTGGGGCAGAATAACTATGGCTACACCTTC. It encodes CASSLGQNNYGYTF.

This clone was seen only a few times. This chain connects TRBV12-5 to TRBJ1-2; 10 positions match TRBD1. CDR3 length: 13 residues. With 6 bases clipped from V and 6 bases from J, the junction kept 4 bases outside the gene matches. From germline, CDR1 is LGHNT and CDR2 FRNRAP. The CDR3: CASGRGTGDGYTF. The CDR3 DNA is TGTGCTAGTGGACGAGGGACAGGGGATGGCTACACCTTC.

This clone was detected only once. The rearrangement uses TRBV4-3 and TRBJ2-7, with TRBD1 identical over 10 bases. Germline-derived CDR1 and CDR2 are LGHNA and YSLEER. The CDR3 consists of 15 residues. Germline trimming cut 4 bases from V and 4 bases from J; bases unmatched to any gene: 7. The CDR3 DNA sequence: TGCGCCAGCAGCCGGACCGGGACAGGGGATTACGAGCAGTACTTC. Translation gives CASSRTGTGDYEQYF.

The chain joins TRBV30 to TRBJ1-2; D is ambiguous. Germline V gene lookup returns CDR1 GTSNPN and CDR2 SVGIG (reference sequence). This CDR3 has 12 amino acids. The germline V and J ends were trimmed by 7 bases and 0 bases, with 9 bases remaining between them. CDR3: CASQSANYGYTF. The DNA for the CDR3 is TGTGCCTCCCAGAGCGCTAACTATGGCTACACCTTC.

This clone was found a few times. The V call is TRBV28, the J call TRBJ2-7, with D tentatively TRBD2 (5 bases). CDR3 length equals 14 residues. The germline gives CDR1 MDHEN, CDR2 SYDVKM. V lost 3 bases to trimming and J lost 3 bases, with 12 bases between them. The CDR3 DNA reads TGTGCCAGCAGTTTGTGGGCGGAGGTCTACGAGCAGTACTTC. Translation gives CASSLWAEVYEQYF.

This chain uses TRBV6-5 with TRBJ2-3, with 9 nucleotides matching TRBD2. V was clipped by 5 bases and J by 6 bases; unmatched bases: 3. This CDR3 is 13 amino acids long. Germline-derived CDR1 and CDR2 are MNHEY and SVGAGI. As DNA, the CDR3 is TGTGCCAGCAGTCCCAGCGGGGGGGATACGCAGTATTTT. Amino acids: CASSPSGGDTQYF.